Included here is one TCR beta chain sequence, with context. The data belong to a study of identical twins. CDR1 is SGHDT, CDR2 YYEEEE, per germline. This CDR3 has 14 residues. V was cut by 1 base and J by 6 bases, with 11 bases left in between. TCRdb re-called the 5' RACE reads with MiXCR, one entry per CDR3 protein. The sample has more than 1.5 million distinct CDR3 sequences; around 29% are singletons. This receptor was identified in a newborn girl in good health. Sample: cord blood. The V call is TRBV5-6, the J call TRBJ2-4; D might be TRBD1 (6 bases). CDR3 nucleotides: TGTGCCAGCAGCTTGTACAGGGCCCCAAACATTCAGTACTTC. Protein: CASSLYRAPNIQYF.